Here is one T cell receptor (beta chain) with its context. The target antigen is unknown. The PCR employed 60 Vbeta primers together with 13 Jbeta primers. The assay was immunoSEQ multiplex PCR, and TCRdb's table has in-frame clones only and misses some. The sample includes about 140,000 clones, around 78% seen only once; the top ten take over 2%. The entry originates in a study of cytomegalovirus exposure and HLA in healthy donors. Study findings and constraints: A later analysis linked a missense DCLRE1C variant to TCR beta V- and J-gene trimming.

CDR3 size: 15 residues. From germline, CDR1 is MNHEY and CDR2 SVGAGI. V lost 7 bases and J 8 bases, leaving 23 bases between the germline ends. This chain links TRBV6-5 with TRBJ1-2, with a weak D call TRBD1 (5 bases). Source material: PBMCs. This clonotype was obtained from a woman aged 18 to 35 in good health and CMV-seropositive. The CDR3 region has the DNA TGTGCCAGCACCTTACGGGGGAATCCGTTATGGGGCTACACCTTC. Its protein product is CASTLRGNPLWGYTF.